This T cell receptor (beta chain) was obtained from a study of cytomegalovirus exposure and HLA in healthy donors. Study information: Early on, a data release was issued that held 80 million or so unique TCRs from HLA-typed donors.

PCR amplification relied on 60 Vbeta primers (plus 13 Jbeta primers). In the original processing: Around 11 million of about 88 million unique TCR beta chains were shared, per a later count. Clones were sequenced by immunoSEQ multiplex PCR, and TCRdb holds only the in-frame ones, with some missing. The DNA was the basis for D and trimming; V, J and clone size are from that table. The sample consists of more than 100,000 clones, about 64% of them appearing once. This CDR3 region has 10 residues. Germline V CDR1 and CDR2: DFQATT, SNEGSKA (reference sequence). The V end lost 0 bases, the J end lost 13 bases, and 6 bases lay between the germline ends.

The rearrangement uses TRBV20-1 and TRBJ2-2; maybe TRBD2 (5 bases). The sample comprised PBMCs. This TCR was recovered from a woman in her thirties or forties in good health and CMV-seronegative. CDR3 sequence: CSARERVLFF. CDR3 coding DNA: TGCAGTGCTAGAGAGCGGGTGCTGTTTTTT.